This T cell receptor (beta chain) is from a study of T cell therapy after organ transplantation. Overall study: Patients received a median of 1.92 x 10^8 CMV-specific T cells over 2 to 6 infusions.

As to time point: 4-8 weeks after completion of therapy. These transplant recipients had drug-resistant or recurrent cytomegalovirus infection. This clone was counted a few times. The antigen remains unidentified. The repertoire was sequenced with immunoSEQ multiplex PCR; TCRdb's copy has only in-frame clones and lacks some. Of some 6,000 clones in the sample, about 76% were seen once. Germline values: CDR1 SGHKS, CDR2 YYEKEE (reference sequence). V dropped 0 bases and J dropped 0 bases, with 10 bases sitting between them. This CDR3 has 15 residues. Study results and caveats: Nonresponders had marked pretherapy clonal expansions and little post-therapy change.

The sequenced sample was CD8+ T cells from blood, obtained after autologous CMV-specific T cell therapy. This clonotype originated in a human patient who had received a solid organ transplant and had CMV disease. The graft donor may have contributed some T cells. The chain is built from TRBV5-5 and TRBJ2-7; D is undetermined. The CDR3, as DNA: TGTGCCAGCAGCTTGGGAAGGACCAACTCCTACGAGCAGTACTTC. It codes for CASSLGRTNSYEQYF.